The 10 T cell receptor beta chains below were found in one sample sequenced in a study of T cell responses to AZD1222 COVID-19 vaccine. The data were produced by immunoSEQ multiplex PCR, yet TCRdb's version contains in-frame clones alone and is incomplete. There are under 200,000 clones in the sample; about 92% occur only once, and about 4.6% lies in the top ten. This specimen was peripheral blood, taken on day 0 of MenACWY control vaccination. The receptors were gathered from an adult in good health.

The count of this clone is one. CDR3 sequence: CASSPNRASSYNEQFF. The CDR3 DNA sequence: TGTGCCAGCTCACCAAACAGGGCTAGCTCCTACAATGAGCAGTTCTTC. J is TRBJ2-1 and V is TRBV18; a weak D match, TRBD1 (6 bases). The CDR3 contains 16 residues. Germline loops: CDR1 KGHSH, CDR2 LQKENI. V was clipped by 2 bases and J by 0 bases, with 11 bases between them.

The sample holds one count of this clone. The chain links TRBV29-1 to TRBJ2-1, with TRBD2 as a possible D gene (6 bases). Trimming took 4 bases from V and 2 from J, leaving 12 bases between them. CDR1 is SQVTM and CDR2 is ANQGSEA in the germline V gene. This CDR3 contains 14 residues. The CDR3 spells CSVAGRNTYNEQFF. CDR3 nucleotides: TGCAGCGTTGCCGGGAGAAACACCTACAATGAGCAGTTCTTC.

To note about this clone: Additional DNA sequences in this sample encode the identical CDR3. The rearrangement links TRBV5-1 to TRBJ1-2, with a tentative D call TRBD1 (6 bases). This CDR3 has 15 amino acids. The V gene's germline CDR1 is SGHRS and CDR2 YFSETQ. Trimming removed 4 bases at V and 3 bases at J, with 16 bases between. CDR3 DNA: TGCGCCAGCAGCCCCCTACAGGGAGCGGACTATGGCTACACCTTC. As protein: CASSPLQGADYGYTF.

V and J are TRBV11-1 and TRBJ1-2; 7 bases align to TRBD1. The CDR3 contains 16 residues. The germline gives CDR1 SGHAT, CDR2 FQDESV (reference sequence). Unmatched junction bases numbered 11, after V lost 5 bases and J lost 2 bases. The CDR3 region is CASSPGGTGVNYGYTF. In DNA form, the CDR3 reads TGTGCCAGCAGCCCTGGGGGCACAGGGGTCAACTATGGCTACACCTTC.

J is TRBJ1-2 and V is TRBV11-2; 9 bases match TRBD1. The V gene's germline CDR1 is SGHAT and CDR2 FQNNGV. V lost 4 bases and J lost 2; bases outside the gene matches: 2. CDR3 size: 14 residues. In DNA form, the CDR3 reads TGTGCCAGCAGCTCCGGGACAGGGAACTATGGCTACACCTTC. Amino acid sequence: CASSSGTGNYGYTF.

This chain links TRBV16 with TRBJ1-3; D remains unclear. Looked up from germline, CDR1 is KGHSY and CDR2 is FQNENV. CDR3 length: 16 residues. V lost 1 base and J 0 bases, leaving 10 bases between the germline ends. The CDR3 DNA is TGTGCCAGCAGCCAATTCAACAGCGTCTCTGGAAACACCATATATTTT. Translated: CASSQFNSVSGNTIYF.

The chain couples TRBV6-4 to TRBJ2-1, with TRBD2 as a possible D gene (6 bases). CDR3 length: 15 amino acids. Deletions cut 5 bases from V and 2 bases from J, with 13 bases between. Germline V gives CDR1 MRHNA, CDR2 SNTAGT. This CDR3 is CASSPGAGTYNEQFF. The DNA for the CDR3 is TGTGCCAGCAGTCCAGGAGCGGGCACCTACAATGAGCAGTTCTTC.

On this clone: Germline is not matched at one junction end, which may reflect a read error. J is TRBJ1-1 and V is TRBV7-7; D may be TRBD1 (5 bases). The germline V gene encodes CDR1 SSHAT and CDR2 FNYEAQ (reference sequence). This CDR3 comprises 13 residues. The CDR3 DNA follows: TGTGCTAGCAGCTCTTCCCCAGGGACTGAAGCTTTCTTT. This encodes CASSSSPGTEAFF.

This chain joins TRBV14 and TRBJ2-7; no reliable D call. Germline CDR1 is SGHDN and CDR2 is FVKESK. The CDR3 spans 13 residues. Trimming shortened V by 1 base and J by 6 bases, and 10 bases separated the two germline ends. The CDR3 is CASSQARFGEQYF. In DNA, the CDR3 is TGTGCCAGCAGCCAAGCAAGATTTGGCGAGCAGTACTTC.

The J gene is TRBJ1-6, the V gene TRBV10-3; TRBD1 might be the D (6 bases). The CDR3 extends over 13 amino acids. CDR1 and CDR2 from the germline V gene are ENHRY and SYGVKD. The V end lost 0 bases, the J end lost 10 bases, and 7 bases lay between the germline ends. The CDR3 loop reads CAISESQGSPLHF. The CDR3 DNA sequence: TGTGCCATCAGTGAGTCGCAGGGGTCACCCCTCCACTTT.